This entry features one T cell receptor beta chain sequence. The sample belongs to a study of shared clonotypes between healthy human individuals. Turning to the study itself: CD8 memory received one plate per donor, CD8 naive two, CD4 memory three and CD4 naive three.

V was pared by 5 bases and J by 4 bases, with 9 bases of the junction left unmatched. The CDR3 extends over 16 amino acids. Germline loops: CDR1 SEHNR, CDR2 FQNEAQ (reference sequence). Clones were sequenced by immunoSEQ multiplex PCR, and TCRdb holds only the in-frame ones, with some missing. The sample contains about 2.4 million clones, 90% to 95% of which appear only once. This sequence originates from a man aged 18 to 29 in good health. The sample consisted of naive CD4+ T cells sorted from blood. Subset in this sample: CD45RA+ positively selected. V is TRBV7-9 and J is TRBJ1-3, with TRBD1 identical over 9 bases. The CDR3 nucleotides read TGTGCCAGCAGCCGAGGACAGGGGAAGGCAGGAAACACCATATATTTT. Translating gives CASSRGQGKAGNTIYF.